The rows below give T cell receptor beta chains drawn from one sample of a study of blood T cell repertoires in COVID-19. Clones were read by immunoSEQ multiplex PCR, and TCRdb kept only the in-frame ones, dropping some. The sample records nearly 55,000 clones, around 84% being singletons. Sequencing input: peripheral blood. These receptors all stem from a man in his 70s with active COVID-19. Both conserved end residues are trimmed from each CDR3. D genes are given only for firm matches.

d_call v_call cdr3_aa
TRBD1 TRBV27 ASSLQGASYNEQF
TRBD1 TRBV28 ASSFGGQGTYEQY
TRBD1 TRBV3-1/TRBV3-2 ASSQDSPGDRGLWDTYNEQF
. TRBV7-4 ASSLVRGSGNTIY
. TRBV5-4 ASSLATDTQY
TRBD2 TRBV24-1 ATSDSLGGGYEQY
TRBD1 TRBV3-1/TRBV3-2 ASSRDRGTNTGELF
TRBD1 TRBV3-1/TRBV3-2 ASSQAGGSGANVLT
TRBD1 TRBV9 ASSARGGQGSGYT
. TRBV9 ASSVGGGGGYTGELF
TRBD1 TRBV18 ASSPTRDSYQPQH
TRBD1 TRBV6-5 ASSPDRVSYEQY
TRBD2 TRBV9 ASSVGGSGGSYEQY
. TRBV3-1/TRBV3-2 ASSQGEGFHGYT
. TRBV5-1 ASSLGPNTEAF
. TRBV7-8 ASSLDRGGELF
TRBD1 TRBV7-9 ASSLLDRGRVTQY
. TRBV5-1 ASSTGRGAADTQY
. TRBV7-2 ASSLPGSQPQH
. TRBV24-1 ATQDSSAGRYYGYT
TRBD2 TRBV7-2 ASSLVRGATNEQF
. TRBV13 ASSLGRSGRERKLF
. TRBV7-2 ASSLGADTNYGYT
TRBD1 TRBV5-6 ASSLGQGRVRKLF
TRBD2 TRBV2 ASSPGTSGTGELF
TRBD2 TRBV6-6 ASSRRGLAGGAETQY
TRBD1 TRBV18 ASSLPGQGRISPLH
. TRBV19 ASSMNGNYGYT
. TRBV2 ASSSLRVSTGELF
TRBD2 TRBV18 ASSPPGLATDTQY
. TRBV9 ASSVGANSNQPQH
. TRBV3-1/TRBV3-2 ASSLGWNTEAF
. TRBV25-1 ASSELGRGYNSPLH
. TRBV7-8 ASSLTQGFSYGYT
TRBD2 TRBV27 ASLPSGGAVDEQF
. TRBV11-2 ASSLTVNTEAF
TRBD2 TRBV7-2 ASSLGTSGETDTQY
TRBD1 TRBV4-1 ASSQDGQGKGQPQH